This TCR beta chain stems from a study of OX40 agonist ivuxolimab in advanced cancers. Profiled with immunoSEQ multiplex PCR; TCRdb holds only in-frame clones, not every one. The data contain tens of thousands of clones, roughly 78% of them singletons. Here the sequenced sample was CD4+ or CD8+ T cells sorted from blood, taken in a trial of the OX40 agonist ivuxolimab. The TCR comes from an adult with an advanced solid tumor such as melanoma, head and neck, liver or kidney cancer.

The CDR3 protein is CASSGGTVANYGYTF. CDR3 in DNA: TGTGCCAGCAGCGGCGGGACAGTAGCTAACTATGGCTACACCTTC. V and J are TRBV5-5 and TRBJ1-2; 7 bases fit TRBD1. Germline V gene sequence: CDR1 SGHKS, CDR2 YYEKEE (reference sequence). The CDR3 runs to 15 residues. The junction had 6 bases not matched to a gene; V was cut back by 4 bases and J by 0 bases. Supplemented by reference TRBV5-5 and TRBJ1-2, the full variable domain reads DAGVTQSPTHLIKTRGQQVTLRCSPISGHKSVSWYQQVLGQGPQFIFQYYEKEERGRGNFPDRFSARQFPNYSSELNVNALLLGDSALYLCASSGGTVANYGYTFGSGTRLTVV.